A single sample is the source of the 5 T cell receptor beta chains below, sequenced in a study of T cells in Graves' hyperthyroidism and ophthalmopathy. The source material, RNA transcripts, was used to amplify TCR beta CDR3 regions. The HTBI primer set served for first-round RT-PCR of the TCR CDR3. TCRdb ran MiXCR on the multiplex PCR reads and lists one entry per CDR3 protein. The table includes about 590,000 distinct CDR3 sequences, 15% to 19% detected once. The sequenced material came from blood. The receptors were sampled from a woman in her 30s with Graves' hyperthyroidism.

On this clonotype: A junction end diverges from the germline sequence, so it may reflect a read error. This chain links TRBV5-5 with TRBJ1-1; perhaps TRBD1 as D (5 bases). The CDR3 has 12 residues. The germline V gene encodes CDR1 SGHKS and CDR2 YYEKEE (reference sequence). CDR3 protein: CASSLVGTGAFF. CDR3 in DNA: TGTGCCAGCAGCTTGGTCGGGACTGGAGCTTTCTTT.

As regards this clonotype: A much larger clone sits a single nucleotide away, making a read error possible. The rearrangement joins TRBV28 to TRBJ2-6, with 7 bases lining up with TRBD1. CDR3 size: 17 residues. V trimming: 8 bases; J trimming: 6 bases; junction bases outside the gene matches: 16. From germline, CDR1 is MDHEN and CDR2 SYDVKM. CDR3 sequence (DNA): TGTGCCAGCGAGGGAAGTAAGGGGGCGCGCGTGGCCAACGTCCTGACTTTC. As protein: CASEGSKGARVANVLTF.

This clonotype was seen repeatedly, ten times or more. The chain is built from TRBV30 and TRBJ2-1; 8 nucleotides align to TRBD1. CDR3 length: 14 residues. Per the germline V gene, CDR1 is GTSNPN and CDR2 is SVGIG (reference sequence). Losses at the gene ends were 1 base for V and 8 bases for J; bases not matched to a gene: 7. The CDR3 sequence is CAWSGRTGKDEQFF. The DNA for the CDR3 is TGTGCCTGGAGTGGTAGGACAGGGAAGGATGAGCAGTTCTTC.

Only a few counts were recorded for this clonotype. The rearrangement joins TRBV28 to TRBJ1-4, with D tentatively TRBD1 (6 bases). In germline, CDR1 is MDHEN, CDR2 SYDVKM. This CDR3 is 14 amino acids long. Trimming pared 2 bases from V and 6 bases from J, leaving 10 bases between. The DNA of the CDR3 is TGTGCCAGCAGTTTAACAGGGATAGATGAAAAACTGTTTTTT. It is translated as CASSLTGIDEKLFF.

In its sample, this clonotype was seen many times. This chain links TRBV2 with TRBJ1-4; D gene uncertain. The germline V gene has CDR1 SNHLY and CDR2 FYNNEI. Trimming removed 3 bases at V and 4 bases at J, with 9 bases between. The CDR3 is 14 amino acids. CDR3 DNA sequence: TGTGCCAGCAGTGATCACAGAAATAATGAAAAACTGTTTTTT. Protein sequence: CASSDHRNNEKLFF.